The 20 T cell receptor beta chains in this list originate from one sample, sequenced in a study of TIL therapy for anti-PD-1-resistant metastatic lung cancer. Time point reported: pre-treatment sample, taken before nivolumab and TIL therapy. Sequencing used immunoSEQ v3. Profiling relied on immunoSEQ multiplex PCR, and the TCRdb table lists in-frame clones only, not all of them. The sample shows 55,000 to 70,000 clones, 80% to 90% of them seen only once. Sequences were derived from blood, sampled at baseline. The receptors were gathered from a person aged 25 to 85 with non-small cell lung cancer.

This clone was found once. The chain couples TRBV18 to TRBJ1-4; tentatively, D is TRBD1 (6 bases). Trimming left V 6 bases short and J 8 bases short, with 22 bases between. Germline V gives CDR1 KGHSH, CDR2 LQKENI. The CDR3 runs 16 residues. CDR3 region: CASSLNAQGGKEKLFF. In nucleotides, the CDR3 is TGTGCCAGCTCCCTCAACGCACAGGGTGGTAAAGAAAAACTGTTTTTT.

The gene calls are TRBV27 and TRBJ2-7, with D perhaps matching TRBD1 or TRBD2 (5 bases each). The germline gives CDR1 MNHEY, CDR2 SMNVEV (reference sequence). Trimming left V 8 bases short and J 4 bases short, with 9 bases between. The CDR3 spans 11 residues. The CDR3 bases are TGTGCCAGCGGGGGTGGTTACGAGCAGTACTTC. The encoded protein is CASGGGYEQYF.

The chain employs TRBV4-1 and TRBJ1-5, with D perhaps matching TRBD1 (6 bases). Trimming took 0 bases from V and 3 from J, leaving 12 bases between them. Looked up from germline, CDR1 is MGHRA and CDR2 is YSYEKL. This CDR3 region has 16 residues. The CDR3 sequence: CASSQDVGQNNQPQHF. CDR3 nucleotides: TGCGCCAGCAGCCAAGACGTCGGACAGAACAATCAGCCCCAGCATTTT.

The chain links TRBV6-4 to TRBJ2-3; maybe TRBD1 (5 bases). Germline loops: CDR1 MRHNA, CDR2 SNTAGT. The V and J ends lost 3 bases and 1 base respectively, with 8 bases between them. The CDR3 contains 14 residues. The CDR3 DNA is TGTGCCAGCAGTGAGAAAGGGGGCACAGATACGCAGTATTTT. This gives the protein CASSEKGGTDTQYF.

The chain links TRBV16 to TRBJ2-2; 7 positions match TRBD1. This CDR3 region has 14 residues. V shed 4 bases, J shed 5 bases, and the junction held 4 bases outside the gene matches. Looked up from germline, CDR1 is KGHSY and CDR2 is FQNENV. The chain's CDR3 is CASSLTGSTGELFF. CDR3 coding DNA: TGTGCCAGCAGCCTGACAGGGTCTACCGGGGAGCTGTTTTTT.

V gene TRBV5-1 combines with J gene TRBJ2-7; D is perhaps TRBD1 (6 bases). Germline values: CDR1 SGHRS, CDR2 YFSETQ. The V and J ends lost 1 base and 6 bases respectively, with 11 bases between them. This CDR3 region has 13 residues. The CDR3 DNA sequence: TGCGCCAGCAGCTTGACAGGGCGGACCGAGCAGTACTTC. Encoded protein: CASSLTGRTEQYF.

The CDR3 here is CASSFGVTDTQYF. CDR3 DNA: TGTGCCAGCAGTTTCGGAGTCACAGATACGCAGTATTTT. V is TRBV27 and J is TRBJ2-3; D is uncertain. In germline, CDR1 is MNHEY, CDR2 SMNVEV (reference sequence). This CDR3 has 13 amino acids. V was clipped by 3 bases and J by 2 bases, with 6 bases between them.

This clone was recorded once. The chain employs TRBV5-1 and TRBJ2-3; TRBD1 agrees at 8 bases. Per the germline V gene, CDR1 is SGHRS and CDR2 is YFSETQ. V lost 4 bases and J lost 2; bases outside the gene matches: 3. The CDR3 has 14 residues. CDR3 protein: CASSLTGDTDTQYF. The CDR3 DNA follows: TGCGCCAGCAGCCTGACAGGGGACACAGATACGCAGTATTTT.

The V call is TRBV15, the J call TRBJ2-7; TRBD1 agrees at 7 bases. This CDR3 is built from 15 residues. The trim removed 4 bases at V and 0 bases at J, leaving 6 bases unmatched. Germline V gene sequence: CDR1 LNHNV, CDR2 YYDKDF (reference sequence). The CDR3 nucleotides are TGTGCCACCAGCAACCGGGACAGAAACTCCTACGAGCAGTACTTC. Its protein product is CATSNRDRNSYEQYF.

The CDR3 nucleotides read TGTGCCAGCAGTTTGGGCACCTACGAGCAGTACTTC. It translates to CASSLGTYEQYF. This chain links TRBV28 with TRBJ2-7; D is undetermined. There are 12 residues in the CDR3. CDR1 and CDR2 (germline): MDHEN, SYDVKM. V dropped 3 bases and J dropped 2 bases, with 5 bases sitting between them. Drawing the rest from reference TRBV28 and TRBJ2-7, the complete variable domain is DVKVTQSSRYLVKRTGEKVFLECVQDMDHENMFWYRQDPGLGLRLIYFSYDVKMKEKGDIPEGYSVSREKKERFSLILESASTNQTSMYLCASSLGTYEQYFGPGTRLTVT.

The chain employs TRBV19 and TRBJ1-1; TRBD1 might be the D (5 bases). The V gene's germline CDR1 is LNHDA and CDR2 SQIVND (reference sequence). CDR3 size: 12 residues. V shed 3 bases and J shed 3 bases, with 5 bases lying between them. Here the CDR3 DNA reads TGTGCCAGTAGTATGGGGGACACTGAAGCTTTCTTT. Translating it yields CASSMGDTEAFF. Filled out from reference TRBV19 and TRBJ1-1, the complete variable domain reads DGGITQSPKYLFRKEGQNVTLSCEQNLNHDAMYWYRQDPGQGLRLIYYSQIVNDFQKGDIAEGYSVSREKKESFPLTVTSAQKNPTAFYLCASSMGDTEAFFGQGTRLTVV.

This clone was observed a handful of times. This chain links TRBV3-1 (or the pseudogene TRBV3-2) with TRBJ2-2; a possible D gene is TRBD2 (6 bases). The CDR3 is 15 amino acids. CDR1 and CDR2 from the germline V gene are LGHDT and YNNKEL (reference sequence). V lost 4 bases to trimming and J lost 4 bases, with 13 bases between them. The CDR3 DNA is TGTGCCAGCAGCCCGAATAGCGGAAGCACCGGGGAGCTGTTTTTT. Its translation is CASSPNSGSTGELFF.

This clone was detected only a few times. V usage is TRBV19 and J usage is TRBJ1-5, with TRBD1 identical over 12 bases. The CDR3 runs to 17 residues. J was trimmed by 3 bases and V by 4 bases; bases with no gene match: 7. The germline CDR1 and CDR2 sequences are LNHDA and SQIVND (reference sequence). The CDR3 DNA is TGTGCCAGTAGTACTCACGGGACAGGGGGCGTCAATCAGCCCCAGCATTTT. It is translated as CASSTHGTGGVNQPQHF.

The J gene is TRBJ1-1, the V gene TRBV27, with 7 bases identical to TRBD1. Germline V gene sequence: CDR1 MNHEY, CDR2 SMNVEV (reference sequence). V lost 0 bases and J lost 7; bases outside the gene matches: 5. CDR3 length: 14 amino acids. CDR3: CASSLSPGQYEAFF. CDR3 coding DNA: TGTGCCAGCAGTTTATCCCCGGGACAGTATGAAGCTTTCTTT.

V gene TRBV4-1 combines with J gene TRBJ2-7; 8 bases line up with TRBD1. The CDR3 loop spans 14 amino acids. Germline assignment: CDR1 MGHRA and CDR2 YSYEKL. V dropped 3 bases and J dropped 2; count of bases not matched to a gene: 3. DNA for the CDR3: TGCGCCAGCAGCCAGGACAGGGCGACCTACGAGCAGTACTTC. This encodes CASSQDRATYEQYF.

This chain connects TRBV11-3 to TRBJ2-1; a possible D gene is TRBD1 (6 bases). The ends were cut back, 2 bases at V and 6 bases at J, with 23 bases in the middle. The CDR3 is made up of 18 amino acids. CDR1 is SGHNT, CDR2 YENEEA, per germline. The DNA for the CDR3 is TGTGCCAGCAGCTTAATAATCCGGACAGCGGCCCCGACCAATGAGCAGTTCTTC. The encoded protein is CASSLIIRTAAPTNEQFF. Full variable domain (remainder filled in from reference TRBV11-3 and TRBJ2-1): EAGVVQSPRYKIIEKKQPVAFWCNPISGHNTLYWYLQNLGQGPELLIRYENEEAVDDSQLPKDRFSAERLKGVDSTLKIQPAELGDSAVYLCASSLIIRTAAPTNEQFFGPGTRLTVL.

The rearrangement uses TRBV5-8 and TRBJ2-3; 12 bases line up with TRBD2. CDR1 is SGHTS, CDR2 YDEGEE, per germline. The CDR3 has 17 residues. V was clipped by 0 bases and J by 0 bases; unmatched bases: 2. The CDR3 DNA reads as TGTGCCAGCAGCTTGGGGACTAGCGGGGCCAGCACAGATACGCAGTATTTT. This translates into CASSLGTSGASTDTQYF.

The chain has TRBV5-1 and TRBJ1-1; 9 nucleotides agree with TRBD1. CDR3 length: 15 residues. Losses at the gene ends were 4 bases for V and 1 base for J; bases not matched to a gene: 5. Germline assignment: CDR1 SGHRS and CDR2 YFSETQ. The DNA for the CDR3 is TGCGCCAGCAGCGGGGGGACAGGGTCGAACACTGAAGCTTTCTTT. It codes for CASSGGTGSNTEAFF.

The genes are TRBV24-1 and TRBJ2-7; no clear D gene. The V gene lost 3 bases and the J gene lost 1 base, with 6 bases spanning the gap. The CDR3 spans 13 residues. Germline lookup yields CDR1 KGHDR and CDR2 SFDVKD. The CDR3 protein is CATSDSGSYEQYF. The CDR3, as DNA: TGTGCCACCAGTGATAGTGGATCCTACGAGCAGTACTTC.

The genes are TRBV5-1 and TRBJ2-3; D ambiguous. The CDR3 spans 14 residues. Germline V CDR1 and CDR2: SGHRS, YFSETQ. The V end lost 4 bases, the J end lost 0 bases, and 9 bases lay between the germline ends. DNA of the CDR3: TGCGCCAGCAGCCCCTCCGTGAGCACAGATACGCAGTATTTT. Translation gives CASSPSVSTDTQYF.